This entry is about one TCR beta chain. V was trimmed by 6 bases and J by 0 bases, leaving 19 bases between them. This CDR3 comprises 17 residues. Germline V lookup: CDR1 SGHVS, CDR2 FQNEAQ. This sample stems from a study of blood T cell repertoires in COVID-19. Sequenced by immunoSEQ multiplex PCR; TCRdb stores in-frame clones only, minus some. This table holds around 300,000 clones, roughly 90% found once. Assignments of participants to cohorts depended upon their own reported clinical history. This chain links TRBV7-8 with TRBJ2-3; D remains unclear. This clonotype was sampled from a woman aged 45-65 years who had recovered from COVID-19. The sample was PBMCs or T cells enriched from blood (not recorded which). The CDR3 is CASSNSPTFSSTDTQYF. CDR3 bases: TGTGCCAGCAGTAATAGCCCTACCTTTTCTAGCACAGATACGCAGTATTTT.